These T cell receptor beta chains were read from a single sample in a study of blood T cells in healthy people across ages. TCRdb called the 5' RACE reads again in MiXCR, with one record for every CDR3 protein. Here the sample spans more than 650,000 distinct CDR3 sequences, about a quarter being singletons. The same data also contributed to another study, on T cells of mothers and their children.

The sequenced material came from blood. The receptor source for this set is a boy aged 10-17 years in good health. Each CDR3 is given with its conserved first and last residue. Fields, in order: CDR3 protein, J gene, V gene.

CASSYRETLGTEAFF | TRBJ1-1 | TRBV6-5
CASSSPGGPQETQYF | TRBJ2-5 | TRBV5-1
CASSLGGTSFLDEQFF | TRBJ2-1 | TRBV5-1
CASSETGNSGANVLTF | TRBJ2-6 | TRBV7-9
CSVARTVLNTEAFF | TRBJ1-1 | TRBV29-1
CASSFRLGQPGEKLFF | TRBJ1-4 | TRBV7-9
CASSPSALAKNIQYF | TRBJ2-4 | TRBV5-1
CASSSSGGAVGDEQFF | TRBJ2-1 | TRBV21-1
CASSRGQGGSSGANVLTF | TRBJ2-6 | TRBV5-1
CASSLGDGANEKLFF | TRBJ1-4 | TRBV7-9
CASSLMGEQFF | TRBJ2-1 | TRBV7-9
CASSLTSDHYEQYF | . | TRBV7-3
CASSHDSFSTDTQYF | TRBJ2-3 | TRBV4-1
CAWRGTGPYGYTF | TRBJ1-2 | TRBV30
CATHTPTSGANVLTF | TRBJ2-6 | TRBV19
CVSSLRLAGGADTQYF | TRBJ2-3 | TRBV5-4
CASSFTGTGAEKLFF | TRBJ1-4 | TRBV11-2
CASSGEDGKEYEQYF | TRBJ2-7 | TRBV7-9